The clone carrying this TCR beta chain has a count of ten or more. Its antigen is not known. These data originate in a study of T cells in Graves' hyperthyroidism and ophthalmopathy. Uncontrolled infection, other autoimmune disease, pregnancy and lactation each barred patients from inclusion. Study outcomes and limitations: Blood shared most expanded thyroid clonotypes above 0.001.

TCR beta CDR3 regions were amplified from RNA transcripts. Carried out on the TCR CDR3, a first-round RT-PCR used the HTBI primer set. TCRdb reprocessed the multiplex PCR reads with MiXCR, giving one entry per CDR3 protein. The sample carries roughly 150,000 distinct CDR3 sequences, about 9% recorded once. Per the germline V gene, CDR1 is MNHNY and CDR2 is SVGAGI (reference sequence). The CDR3 sequence is 13 residues long. The V and J ends lost 0 bases and 7 bases respectively, with 6 bases between them. V and J are TRBV6-6 and TRBJ2-2, with D hard to call. This TCR was recovered from a woman between 18 and 29 years old with Graves' hyperthyroidism that later progressed to Graves' ophthalmopathy. The specimen sequenced was blood. CDR3 region: CASSYSKVGELFF. The CDR3 nucleotides read TGTGCCAGCAGTTACTCGAAAGTCGGGGAGCTGTTTTTT.